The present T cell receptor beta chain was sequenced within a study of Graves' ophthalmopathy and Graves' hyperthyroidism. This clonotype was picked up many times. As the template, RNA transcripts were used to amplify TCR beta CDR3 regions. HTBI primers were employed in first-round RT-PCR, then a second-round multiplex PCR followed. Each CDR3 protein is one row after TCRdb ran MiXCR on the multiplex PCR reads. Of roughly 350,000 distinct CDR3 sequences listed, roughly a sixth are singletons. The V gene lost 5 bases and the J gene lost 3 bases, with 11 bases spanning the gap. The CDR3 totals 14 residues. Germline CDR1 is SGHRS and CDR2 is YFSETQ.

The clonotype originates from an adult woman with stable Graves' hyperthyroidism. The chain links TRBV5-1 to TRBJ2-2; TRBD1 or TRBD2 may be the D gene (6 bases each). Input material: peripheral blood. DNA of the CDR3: TGCGCCAGCAGTTGGGGGGCTCACACCGGGGAGCTGTTTTTT. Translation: CASSWGAHTGELFF. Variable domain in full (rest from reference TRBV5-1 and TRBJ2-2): KAGVTQTPRYLIKTRGQQVTLSCSPISGHRSVSWYQQTPGQGLQFLFEYFSETQRNKGNFPGRFSGRQFSNSRSEMNVSTLELGDSALYLCASSWGAHTGELFFGEGSRLTVL.